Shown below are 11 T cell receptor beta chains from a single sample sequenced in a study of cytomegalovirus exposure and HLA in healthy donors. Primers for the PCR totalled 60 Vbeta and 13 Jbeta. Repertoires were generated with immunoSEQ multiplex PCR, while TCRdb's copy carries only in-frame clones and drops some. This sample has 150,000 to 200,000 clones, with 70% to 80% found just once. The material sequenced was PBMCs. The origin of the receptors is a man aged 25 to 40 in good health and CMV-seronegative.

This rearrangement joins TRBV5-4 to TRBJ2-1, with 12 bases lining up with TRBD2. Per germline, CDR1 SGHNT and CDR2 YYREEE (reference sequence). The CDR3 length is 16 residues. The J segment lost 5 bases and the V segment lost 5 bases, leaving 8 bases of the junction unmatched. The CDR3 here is CASSLTSGGPDNEQFF. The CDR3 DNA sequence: TGTGCCAGCAGTTTGACTAGCGGGGGCCCCGACAATGAGCAGTTCTTC.

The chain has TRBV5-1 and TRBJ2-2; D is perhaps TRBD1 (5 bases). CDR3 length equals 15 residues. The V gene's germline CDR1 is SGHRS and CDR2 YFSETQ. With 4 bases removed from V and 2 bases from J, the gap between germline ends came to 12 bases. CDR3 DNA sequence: TGCGCCAGCAGCAGGGGCCTTCTTAACACCGGGGAGCTGTTTTTT. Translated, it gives CASSRGLLNTGELFF.

CDR3 loop: CASSEGTSGRIYEQYF. The CDR3 coding sequence is TGTGCCAGCAGCGAGGGGACTAGCGGGAGGATCTACGAGCAGTACTTC. The chain couples TRBV9 to TRBJ2-7; TRBD2 matches 15 bases. This CDR3 is built from 16 residues. With V trimmed by 3 bases and J by 3 bases, 4 bases remained unmatched. Germline CDR1 is SGDLS and CDR2 is YYNGEE.

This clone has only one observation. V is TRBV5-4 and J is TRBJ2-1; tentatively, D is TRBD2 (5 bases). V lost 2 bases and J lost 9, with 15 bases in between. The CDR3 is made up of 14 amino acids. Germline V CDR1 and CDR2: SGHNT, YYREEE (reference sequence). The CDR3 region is CASSFPGSRSEQFF. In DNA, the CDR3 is TGTGCCAGCAGCTTTCCGGGATCCCGGAGTGAGCAGTTCTTC.

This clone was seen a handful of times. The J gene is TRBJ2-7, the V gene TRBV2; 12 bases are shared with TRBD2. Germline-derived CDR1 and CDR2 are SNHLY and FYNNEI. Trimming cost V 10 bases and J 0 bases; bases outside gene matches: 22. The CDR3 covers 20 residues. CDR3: CATYTGLLAGGSGASYEQYF. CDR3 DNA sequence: TGTGCCACGTACACAGGTTTACTAGCGGGAGGAAGCGGGGCCTCCTACGAGCAGTACTTC.

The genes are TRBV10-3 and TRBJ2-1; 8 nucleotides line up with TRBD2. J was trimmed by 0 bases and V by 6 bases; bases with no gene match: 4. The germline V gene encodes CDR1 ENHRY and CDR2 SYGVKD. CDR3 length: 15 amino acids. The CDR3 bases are TGTGCCATCAGCTCAGCGGGAGACTCCTACAATGAGCAGTTCTTC. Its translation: CAISSAGDSYNEQFF.

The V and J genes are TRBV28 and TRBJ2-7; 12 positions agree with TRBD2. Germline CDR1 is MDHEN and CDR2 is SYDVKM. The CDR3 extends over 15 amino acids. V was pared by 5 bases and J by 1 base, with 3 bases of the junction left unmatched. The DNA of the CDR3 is TGTGCCAGCAGTCCTCTAGCGGGAGGGTCCTACGAGCAGTACTTC. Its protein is CASSPLAGGSYEQYF.

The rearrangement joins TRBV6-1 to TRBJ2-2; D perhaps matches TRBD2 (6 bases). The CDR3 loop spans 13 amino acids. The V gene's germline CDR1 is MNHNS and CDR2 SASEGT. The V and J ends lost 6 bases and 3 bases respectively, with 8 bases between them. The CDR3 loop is CASSRDYTGELFF. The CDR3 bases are TGTGCCAGCAGCAGGGACTACACCGGGGAGCTGTTTTTT.

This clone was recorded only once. The CDR3 sequence is CASSLLIGARETGIGGYTF. The CDR3 DNA is TGTGCCAGCAGTTTACTCATAGGGGCTAGGGAAACCGGAATCGGTGGCTACACCTTC. This chain connects TRBV28 to TRBJ1-2; D possibly corresponds to TRBD1 (5 bases). The CDR3 sequence is 19 residues long. CDR1 and CDR2 (germline): MDHEN, SYDVKM. Trimming took 2 bases from V and 7 from J, leaving 29 bases between them.

CDR3 nucleotide sequence: TGTGCCAGCAGCTTGGTCAGGGCCGCCGCCTACGAGCAGTACTTC. It encodes CASSLVRAAAYEQYF. The V call is TRBV7-3, the J call TRBJ2-7; TRBD1 might be the D (5 bases). The CDR3 consists of 15 residues. Germline V lookup: CDR1 SGHTA, CDR2 FQGTGA. Trimming took 3 bases from V and 2 from J, leaving 14 bases between them.

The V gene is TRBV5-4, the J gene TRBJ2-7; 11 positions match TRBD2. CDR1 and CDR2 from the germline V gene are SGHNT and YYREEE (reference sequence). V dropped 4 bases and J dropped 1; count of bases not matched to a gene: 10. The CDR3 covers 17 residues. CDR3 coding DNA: TGTGCCAGCAGCCAGACTAGCGGGGTTAAATATTCCTACGAGCAGTACTTC. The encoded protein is CASSQTSGVKYSYEQYF.